Listed below are T cell receptor beta chains from one sample, sequenced in a study of cytomegalovirus exposure and HLA in healthy donors. Libraries were prepared by immunoSEQ multiplex PCR; TCRdb keeps only in-frame clonotypes and omits some of them. The table has about 190,000 clones, 75% to 80% seen once. Input material: PBMCs. Receptors were obtained from a woman in her thirties in good health and CMV-seropositive. Both conserved end residues are part of each CDR3. D genes are given only for firm matches. Where a row states a size, it is once, few, many or the class of an expanded clone; other rows omit it.

>TRBV5-4|.|TRBJ2-3|.
CASRMMLGGTQYF
TGTGCCAGCAGGATGATGTTGGGAGGTACGCAGTATTTT
>TRBV5-1|.|TRBJ2-1|TRBD2
CASSRTGTRVLNEQFF
TGCGCCAGCAGCCGAACCGGGACTAGAGTTCTAAATGAGCAGTTCTTC
>TRBV2|many|TRBJ2-7|.
CASSGLVIYEQYF
TGTGCCAGCAGTGGACTAGTTATTTACGAGCAGTACTTC
>TRBV5-6|.|TRBJ1-3|.
CASSFGSSGNTIYF
TGTGCCAGCAGCTTTGGCAGCTCTGGAAACACCATATATTTT
>TRBV4-3|.|TRBJ2-7|.
CASSPGLAYEQYF
TGCGCCAGCAGCCCCGGGCTAGCGTACGAGCAGTACTTC
>TRBV28|.|TRBJ2-2|.
CASIPSRGPSGELFF
TGTGCCAGCATCCCGAGCAGGGGACCTTCCGGGGAGCTGTTTTTT
>TRBV7-8|few|TRBJ1-2|TRBD1
CASSLVAGGNYGYTF
TGTGCCAGCAGCTTAGTGGCAGGGGGTAACTATGGCTACACCTTC
>TRBV18|.|TRBJ2-5|.
CASSPRVFQETQYF
TGTGCCAGCTCACCACGCGTCTTCCAAGAGACCCAGTACTTC
>TRBV30|.|TRBJ1-2|TRBD1
CAWRAQGVGGYTF
TGTGCCTGGAGGGCACAGGGGGTCGGTGGCTACACCTTC
>TRBV5-1|.|TRBJ1-1|TRBD1
CASSLTGQGEWAEAFF
TGCGCCAGCAGCTTGACGGGACAGGGGGAATGGGCTGAAGCTTTCTTT
>TRBV7-2|.|TRBJ2-5|.
CASSLSGIETQYF
TGTGCCAGCAGCTTATCCGGTATAGAGACCCAGTACTTC
>TRBV2|.|TRBJ1-1|TRBD1
CASRGTVIYTEAFF
TGTGCCAGCAGGGGGACAGTTATTTACACTGAAGCTTTCTTT
>TRBV18|.|TRBJ2-2|.
CASSPDRNTGELFF
TGTGCCAGCTCACCGGACAGGAACACCGGGGAGCTGTTTTTT